This TCR beta chain is from a study of blood T cell repertoires in COVID-19. Deletions cut 0 bases from V and 9 bases from J, with 9 bases between. Germline assignment: CDR1 GTSNPN and CDR2 SVGIG (reference sequence). This CDR3 has 12 amino acids. Original processing methods: It was from reference gene primer amplification that nucleated cell counts were estimated. The protocol was immunoSEQ multiplex PCR, while the TCRdb copy is restricted to in-frame clones and leaves out a portion. The V and J calls and the clone size are those of that table, but D and trimming were determined from the DNA. The top ten hold roughly 4% of the sample, which has more than 200,000 clones, around 88% seen once. Recovered Cohort 3 donors showed two negative PCRs, clearance, or symptom resolution.

This chain uses TRBV30 with TRBJ2-1; a weak D match, TRBD1 (5 bases). The TCR comes from a woman in her 30s who had recovered from COVID-19. Sequenced input: PBMCs or T cells enriched from blood (not recorded which). The CDR3 loop is CAWSVGLGEQFF. In DNA, the CDR3 is TGTGCCTGGAGTGTGGGGCTCGGTGAGCAGTTCTTC.